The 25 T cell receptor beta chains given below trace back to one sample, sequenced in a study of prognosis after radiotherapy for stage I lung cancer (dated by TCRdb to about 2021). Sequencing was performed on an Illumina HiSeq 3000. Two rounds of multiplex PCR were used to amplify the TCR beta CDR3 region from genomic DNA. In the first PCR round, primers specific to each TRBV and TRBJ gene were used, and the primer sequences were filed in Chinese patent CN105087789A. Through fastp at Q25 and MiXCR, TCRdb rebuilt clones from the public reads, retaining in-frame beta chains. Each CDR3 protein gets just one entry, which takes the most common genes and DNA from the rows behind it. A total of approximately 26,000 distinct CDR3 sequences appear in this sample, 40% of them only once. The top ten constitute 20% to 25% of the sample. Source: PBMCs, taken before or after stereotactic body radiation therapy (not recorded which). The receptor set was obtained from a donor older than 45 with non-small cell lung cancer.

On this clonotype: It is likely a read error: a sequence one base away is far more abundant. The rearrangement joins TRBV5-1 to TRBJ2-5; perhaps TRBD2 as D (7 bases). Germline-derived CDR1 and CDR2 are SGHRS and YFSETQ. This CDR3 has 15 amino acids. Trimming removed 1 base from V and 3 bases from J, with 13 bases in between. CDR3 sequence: CASSLRGAREETQYF. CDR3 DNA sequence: TGCGCCAGCAGCTTGCGGGGGGCGCGGGAAGAGACCCAGTACTTC. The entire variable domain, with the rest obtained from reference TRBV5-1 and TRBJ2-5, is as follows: KAGVTQTPRYLIKTRGQQVTLSCSPISGHRSVSWYQQTPGQGLQFLFEYFSETQRNKGNFPGRFSGRQFSNSRSEMNVSTLELGDSALYLCASSLRGAREETQYFGPGTRLLVL.

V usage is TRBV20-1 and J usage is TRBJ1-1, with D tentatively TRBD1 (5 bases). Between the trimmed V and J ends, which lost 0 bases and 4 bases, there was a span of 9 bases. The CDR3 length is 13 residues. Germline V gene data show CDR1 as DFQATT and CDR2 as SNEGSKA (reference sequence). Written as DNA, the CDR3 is TGCAGTGCTAGAGATGTTAGGGGCACTGAAGCTTTCTTT. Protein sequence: CSARDVRGTEAFF.

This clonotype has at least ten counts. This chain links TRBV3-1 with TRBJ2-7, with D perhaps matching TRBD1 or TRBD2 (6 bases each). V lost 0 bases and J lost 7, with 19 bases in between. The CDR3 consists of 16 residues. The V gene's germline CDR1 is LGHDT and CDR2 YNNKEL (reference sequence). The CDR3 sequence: CASSQEGGLRLGEQYF. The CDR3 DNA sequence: TGTGCCAGCAGCCAAGAGGGGGGCCTCCGCCTCGGGGAGCAGTACTTC.

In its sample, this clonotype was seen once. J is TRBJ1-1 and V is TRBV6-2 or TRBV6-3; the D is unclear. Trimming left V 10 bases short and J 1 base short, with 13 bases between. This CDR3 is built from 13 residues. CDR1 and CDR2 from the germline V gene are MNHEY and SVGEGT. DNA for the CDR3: TGTGCCAACATCCCCGGTGGGAACACTGAAGCTTTCTTT. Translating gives CANIPGGNTEAFF.

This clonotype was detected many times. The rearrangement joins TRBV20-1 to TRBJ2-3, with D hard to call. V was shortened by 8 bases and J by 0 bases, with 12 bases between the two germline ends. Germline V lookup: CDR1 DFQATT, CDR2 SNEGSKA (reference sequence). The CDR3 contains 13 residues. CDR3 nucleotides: TGCAGTACCAGGCACTCTAGCACAGATACGCAGTATTTT. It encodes CSTRHSSTDTQYF.

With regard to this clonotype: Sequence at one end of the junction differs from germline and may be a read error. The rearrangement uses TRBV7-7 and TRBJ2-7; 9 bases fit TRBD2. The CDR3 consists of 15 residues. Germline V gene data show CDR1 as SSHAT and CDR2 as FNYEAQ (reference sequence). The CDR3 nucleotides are TGTGCCAGCAGCCCAGGGAATAGCGGGAGCTACGAGCAGTGCTTC. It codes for CASSPGNSGSYEQCF.

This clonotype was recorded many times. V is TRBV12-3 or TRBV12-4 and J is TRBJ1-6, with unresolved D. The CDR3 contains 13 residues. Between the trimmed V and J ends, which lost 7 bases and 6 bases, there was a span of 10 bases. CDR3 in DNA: TGTGCCAGCAAGACTTTGGTTAATTCACCCCTCCACTTT. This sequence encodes CASKTLVNSPLHF.

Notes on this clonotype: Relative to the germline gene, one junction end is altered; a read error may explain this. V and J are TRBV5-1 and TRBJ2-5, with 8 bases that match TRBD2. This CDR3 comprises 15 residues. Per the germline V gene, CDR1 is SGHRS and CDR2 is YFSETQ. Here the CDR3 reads CASSPIAGYQETQYF. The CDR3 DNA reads TGTGCCAGCAGCCCAATAGCGGGGTACCAAGAGACCCAGTACTTC.

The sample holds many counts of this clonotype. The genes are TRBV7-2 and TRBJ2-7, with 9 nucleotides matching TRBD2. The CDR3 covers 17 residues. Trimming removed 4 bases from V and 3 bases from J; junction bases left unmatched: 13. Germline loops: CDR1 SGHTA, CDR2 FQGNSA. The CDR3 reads CASSSLSFGAGGYEQYF. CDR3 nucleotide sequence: TGTGCCAGCAGCTCCCTGTCGTTTGGAGCGGGAGGCTACGAGCAGTACTTC. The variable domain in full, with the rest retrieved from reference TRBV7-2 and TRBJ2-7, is GAGVSQSPSNKVTEKGKDVELRCDPISGHTALYWYRQSLGQGLEFLIYFQGNSAPDKSGLPSDRFSAERTGGSVSTLTIQRTQQEDSAVYLCASSSLSFGAGGYEQYFGPGTRLTVT.

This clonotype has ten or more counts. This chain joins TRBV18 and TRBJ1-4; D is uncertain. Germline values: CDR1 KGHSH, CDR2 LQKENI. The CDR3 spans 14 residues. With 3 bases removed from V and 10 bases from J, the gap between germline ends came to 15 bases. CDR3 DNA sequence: TGTGCCAGCTCACCCCTGGAGGGCTCTGCAAAACTGTTTTTT. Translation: CASSPLEGSAKLFF.

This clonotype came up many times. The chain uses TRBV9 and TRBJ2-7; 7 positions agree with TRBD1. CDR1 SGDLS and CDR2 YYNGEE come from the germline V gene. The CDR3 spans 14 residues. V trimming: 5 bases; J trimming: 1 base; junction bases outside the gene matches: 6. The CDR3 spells CASSVTGNSYEQYF. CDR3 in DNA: TGTGCCAGCAGTGTGACAGGGAATTCCTACGAGCAGTACTTC.

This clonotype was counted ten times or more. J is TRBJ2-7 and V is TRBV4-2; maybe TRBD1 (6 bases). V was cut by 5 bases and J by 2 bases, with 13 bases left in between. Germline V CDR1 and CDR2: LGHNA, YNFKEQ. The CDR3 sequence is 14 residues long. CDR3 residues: CASSFRQDAYEQYF. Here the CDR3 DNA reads TGTGCCAGCAGCTTTCGACAGGACGCCTACGAGCAGTACTTC.

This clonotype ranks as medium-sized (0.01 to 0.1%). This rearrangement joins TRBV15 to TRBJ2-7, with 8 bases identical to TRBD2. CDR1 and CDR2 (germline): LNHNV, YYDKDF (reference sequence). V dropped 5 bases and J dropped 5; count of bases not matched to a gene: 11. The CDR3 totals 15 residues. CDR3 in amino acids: CATSGTREVVHEQYF. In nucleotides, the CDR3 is TGTGCCACCAGCGGAACGCGGGAGGTCGTCCACGAGCAGTACTTC.

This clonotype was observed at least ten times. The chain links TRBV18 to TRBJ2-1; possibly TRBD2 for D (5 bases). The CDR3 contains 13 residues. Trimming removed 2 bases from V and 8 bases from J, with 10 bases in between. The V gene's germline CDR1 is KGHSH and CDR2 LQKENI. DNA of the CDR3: TGTGCCAGCTCACCAAACGCCGGGGATGAGCAGTTCTTC. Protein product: CASSPNAGDEQFF.

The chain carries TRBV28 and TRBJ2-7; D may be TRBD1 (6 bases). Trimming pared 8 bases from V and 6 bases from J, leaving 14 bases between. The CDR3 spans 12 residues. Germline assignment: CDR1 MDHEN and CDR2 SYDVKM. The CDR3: CASVLQGFEQYF. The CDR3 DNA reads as TGTGCCAGCGTTCTACAGGGTTTCGAGCAGTACTTC.

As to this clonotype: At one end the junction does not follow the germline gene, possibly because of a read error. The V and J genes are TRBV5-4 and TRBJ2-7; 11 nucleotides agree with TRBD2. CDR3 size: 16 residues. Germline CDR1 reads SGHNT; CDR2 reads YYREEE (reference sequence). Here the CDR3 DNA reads TGTGCCATCAGCTTGAGCGGCACTAGCGGGAGTTACGAGCAGTACTTC. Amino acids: CAISLSGTSGSYEQYF.

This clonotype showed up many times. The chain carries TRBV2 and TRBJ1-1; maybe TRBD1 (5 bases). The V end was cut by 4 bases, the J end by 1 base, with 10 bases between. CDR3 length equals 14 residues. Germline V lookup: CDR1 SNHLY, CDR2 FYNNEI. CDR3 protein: CASSAGRENTEAFF. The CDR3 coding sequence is TGTGCCAGCAGTGCGGGACGGGAGAACACTGAAGCTTTCTTT.

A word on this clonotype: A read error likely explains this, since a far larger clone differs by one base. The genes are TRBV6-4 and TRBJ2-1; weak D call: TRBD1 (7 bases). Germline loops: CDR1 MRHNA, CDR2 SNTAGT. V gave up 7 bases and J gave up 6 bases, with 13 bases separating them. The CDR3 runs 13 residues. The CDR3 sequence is CASTCQGGNEQFF. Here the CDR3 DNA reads TGTGCCAGCACTTGTCAGGGGGGCAATGAGCAGTTCTTC.

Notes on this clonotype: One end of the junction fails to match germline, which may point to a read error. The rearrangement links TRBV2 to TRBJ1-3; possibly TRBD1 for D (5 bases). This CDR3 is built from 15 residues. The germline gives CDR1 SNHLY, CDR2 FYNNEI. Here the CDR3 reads CARSEWGTSGKTIYF. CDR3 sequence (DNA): TGTGCCAGAAGTGAATGGGGCACCTCTGGAAAAACCATATATTTT.

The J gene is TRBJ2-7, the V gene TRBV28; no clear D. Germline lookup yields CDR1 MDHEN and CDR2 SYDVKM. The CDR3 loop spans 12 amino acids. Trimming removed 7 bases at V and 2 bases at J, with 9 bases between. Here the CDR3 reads CASNERTYEQYF. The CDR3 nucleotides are TGTGCCAGCAACGAGAGAACCTACGAGCAGTACTTC.

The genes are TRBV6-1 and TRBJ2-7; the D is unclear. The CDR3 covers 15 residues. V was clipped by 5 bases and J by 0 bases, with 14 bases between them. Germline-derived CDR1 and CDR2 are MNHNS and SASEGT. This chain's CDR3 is CASSPPVQSSYEQYF. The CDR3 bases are TGTGCCAGCAGTCCACCGGTGCAGAGCTCCTACGAGCAGTACTTC.

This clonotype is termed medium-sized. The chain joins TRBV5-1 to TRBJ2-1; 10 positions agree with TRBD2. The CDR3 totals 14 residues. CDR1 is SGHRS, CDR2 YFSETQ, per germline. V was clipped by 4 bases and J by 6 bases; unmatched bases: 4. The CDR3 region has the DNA TGCGCCAGCAGCGGACTAGCGGAGTTCAATGAGCAGTTCTTC. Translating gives CASSGLAEFNEQFF.

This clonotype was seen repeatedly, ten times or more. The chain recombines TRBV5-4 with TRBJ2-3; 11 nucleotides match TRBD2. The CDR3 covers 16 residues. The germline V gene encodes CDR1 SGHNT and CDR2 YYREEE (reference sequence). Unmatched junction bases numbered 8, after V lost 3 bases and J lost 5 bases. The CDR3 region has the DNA TGTGCCAGCAGCTCGGGACTAGCGGCCCTGGGAGATACGCAGTATTTT. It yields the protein CASSSGLAALGDTQYF.

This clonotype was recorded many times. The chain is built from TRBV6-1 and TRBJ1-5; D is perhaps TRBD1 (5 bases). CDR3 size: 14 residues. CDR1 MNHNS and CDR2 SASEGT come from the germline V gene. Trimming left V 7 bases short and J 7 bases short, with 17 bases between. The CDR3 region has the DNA TGTGCCAGCAAGCGCAGGGAAAGAGGACAGCCCCAGCATTTT. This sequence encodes CASKRRERGQPQHF.

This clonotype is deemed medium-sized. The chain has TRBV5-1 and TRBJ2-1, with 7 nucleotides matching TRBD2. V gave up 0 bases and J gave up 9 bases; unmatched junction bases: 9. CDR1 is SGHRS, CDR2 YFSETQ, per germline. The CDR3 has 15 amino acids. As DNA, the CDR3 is TGCGCCAGCAGCTTGGCCGAGGCGGGAGTCAGTGAGCAGTTCTTC. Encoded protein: CASSLAEAGVSEQFF.